This entry is about one TCR beta chain. The antigen remains undetermined. 60 Vbeta and 13 Jbeta primers were used in PCR. Generated by immunoSEQ multiplex PCR, the TCRdb table keeps only in-frame clones and is missing some. The repertoire consists of under 200,000 clones, with approximately 84% occurring once and the leading ten covering about 0.39%. V lost 1 base and J lost 2, with 12 bases in between. The CDR3 has 16 residues. Looked up from germline, CDR1 is LNHDA and CDR2 is SQIVND (reference sequence). The data were obtained in a study of cytomegalovirus exposure and HLA in healthy donors. Findings and limits, study-wide: It was approximately 170 TCR beta chains that were listed as cytomegalovirus-associated. According to a later analysis, donors in an Asian-associated ancestry cluster reportedly had fewer N-insertions than the approximately 720-donor mean. HLA allele associations emerged for roughly 17,000 TCR beta sequences in a later analysis, at 0.05 false discovery rate. The authors judged a highly shared variant cluster likely a sequencing artifact.

Sequencing was done on a sample of PBMCs. The gene calls are TRBV19 and TRBJ1-5; maybe TRBD1 (6 bases). The sequence derives from a boy younger than 10 in good health and CMV-seronegative. Here the CDR3 reads CASSIGDNWGNQPQHF. CDR3 nucleotides: TGTGCCAGTAGTATAGGGGACAACTGGGGCAATCAGCCCCAGCATTTT. Complete variable domain (other parts from reference TRBV19 and TRBJ1-5): DGGITQSPKYLFRKEGQNVTLSCEQNLNHDAMYWYRQDPGQGLRLIYYSQIVNDFQKGDIAEGYSVSREKKESFPLTVTSAQKNPTAFYLCASSIGDNWGNQPQHFGDGTRLSIL.